Below, 5 T cell receptor beta chains from the same sample are listed, as sequenced in a study of identical twins. Using its own MiXCR run on the 5' RACE reads, TCRdb lists one record per CDR3 protein. This sample has 640,000 or so distinct CDR3 sequences; 6.1% occur once, and the top ten carry 1.5% to 2%. Sequencing was done on a sample of naive T cells sorted from blood. The receptors were gathered from a man aged 18 to 29 in good health.

Many counts were recorded for this clonotype. The chain couples TRBV12-3 or TRBV12-4 to TRBJ2-2; 7 nucleotides line up with TRBD1. V was clipped by 5 bases and J by 4 bases; unmatched bases: 4. There are 14 residues in the CDR3. Here the CDR3 DNA reads TGTGCCAGCAGTCCCGGGACAGCCACCGGGGAGCTGTTTTTT. It translates to CASSPGTATGELFF.

The J gene is TRBJ2-1, the V gene TRBV19; D remains unclear. V lost 5 bases, J lost 7 bases, and 9 bases lay in between. Germline CDR1 is LNHDA and CDR2 is SQIVND (reference sequence). The CDR3 has 12 amino acids. The CDR3 loop is CASSPHANEQFF. The CDR3 DNA follows: TGTGCCAGTAGTCCGCACGCGAATGAGCAGTTCTTC.

This clonotype has at least ten counts. The V and J genes are TRBV20-1 and TRBJ2-1; TRBD2 aligns across 7 bases. Looked up from germline, CDR1 is DFQATT and CDR2 is SNEGSKA (reference sequence). The CDR3 has 13 residues. Germline trimming cut 6 bases from V and 7 bases from J; bases unmatched to any gene: 9. The CDR3 region has the DNA TGCAGTGCAGCCAGACCGCGGGGGAATGAGCAGTTCTTC. It encodes CSAARPRGNEQFF.

This clonotype was seen at least ten times. The V call is TRBV5-1, the J call TRBJ1-1; no reliable D call. V lost 4 bases and J lost 2, with 15 bases in between. Germline V CDR1 and CDR2: SGHRS, YFSETQ. CDR3 length: 15 residues. CDR3 region: CASSRSGLTNTEAFF. The CDR3 nucleotides are TGCGCCAGCAGCAGAAGTGGACTTACAAACACTGAAGCTTTCTTT.

The chain has TRBV3-1 and TRBJ2-7; D tentatively fits TRBD1 or TRBD2 (5 bases each). Per germline, CDR1 LGHDT and CDR2 YNNKEL (reference sequence). V was clipped by 6 bases and J by 2 bases, with 17 bases between them. CDR3 length equals 15 residues. CDR3 residues: CASRQTGTSTYEQYF. CDR3 in DNA: TGTGCCAGCAGACAAACCGGGACCTCAACCTACGAGCAGTACTTC.